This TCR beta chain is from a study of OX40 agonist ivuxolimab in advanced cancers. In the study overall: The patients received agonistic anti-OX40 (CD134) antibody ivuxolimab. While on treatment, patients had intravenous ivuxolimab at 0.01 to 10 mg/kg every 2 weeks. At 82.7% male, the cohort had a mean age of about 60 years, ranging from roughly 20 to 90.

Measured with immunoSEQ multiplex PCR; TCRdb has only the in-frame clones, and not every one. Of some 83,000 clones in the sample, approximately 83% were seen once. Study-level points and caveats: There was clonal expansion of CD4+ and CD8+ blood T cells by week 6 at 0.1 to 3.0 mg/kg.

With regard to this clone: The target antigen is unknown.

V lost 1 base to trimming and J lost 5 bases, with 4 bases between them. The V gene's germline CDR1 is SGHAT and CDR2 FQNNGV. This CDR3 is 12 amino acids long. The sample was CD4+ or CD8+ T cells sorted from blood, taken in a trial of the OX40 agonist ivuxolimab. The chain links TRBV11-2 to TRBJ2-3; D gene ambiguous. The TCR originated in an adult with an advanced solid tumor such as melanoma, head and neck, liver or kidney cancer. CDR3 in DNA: TGTGCCAGCAGCTTAGCTCTAGATACGCAGTATTTT. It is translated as CASSLALDTQYF.